This T cell receptor (beta chain) was captured by sequencing in a study of T cells in Graves' hyperthyroidism and ophthalmopathy. Study findings and constraints: The model identified upcoming ophthalmopathy a median 6.5 months ahead of onset. In blood, most of the thyroid clonotypes expanded above 0.001 were also present.

V lost 5 bases and J 11 bases, leaving 13 bases between the germline ends. Germline V CDR1 and CDR2: LNHDA, SQIVND (reference sequence). The CDR3 consists of 12 residues. Amplification yielded TCR beta CDR3 regions, with RNA transcripts as the source. The primer set for the first-round RT-PCR of the TCR CDR3 was HTBI. In TCRdb, the multiplex PCR reads were re-called with MiXCR into one record per CDR3 protein. Here the sample spans about 350,000 distinct CDR3 sequences, around 13% being singletons. As for this clonotype: Its antigen is still unknown.

Diagnosing involved the use of clinical symptoms, serum thyroxine and TRAb, thyroid ultrasound and orbital computed tomography. The PBMCs had their origin in about 9.7 ml of fresh peripheral blood. V usage is TRBV19 and J usage is TRBJ2-4; TRBD1 is a possible D gene (6 bases). This sequence originates from a woman in her thirties or forties with Graves' ophthalmopathy. Sequences were obtained from blood. For the CDR3, the DNA is TGTGCCAGTAGTGTCAGGGGAAGCGTTCAGTACTTC. Protein: CASSVRGSVQYF.